This T cell receptor (beta chain) was sequenced in a study of blood T cell repertoires in COVID-19. Study-wide context: Material from acute and convalescent COVID-19 was sourced from the United States, Italy and Spain. From T cells, B-cell-depleted T cells, or PBMCs came the material, which was cDNA or gDNA.

The CDR3 has 15 residues. CDR1 and CDR2 (germline): SGHRS, YFSETQ. The V segment lost 4 bases and the J segment 3 bases; nucleotides outside the gene matches: 8. In this sample, this clone turned up once. In the original analysis: The authors estimated nucleated cell counts from reference gene primer amplification. TCRdb's table, derived via immunoSEQ multiplex PCR, lists solely in-frame clones and lacks some. V, J and clone size are those of that table, while D and trimming were read from the DNA. The sample lists some 70,000 clones, 65% to 85% occurring once. The chain combines TRBV5-1 with TRBJ2-7; 9 bases map to TRBD2. The clonotype originates from a man over 45 with active COVID-19. Sequencing was carried out using peripheral blood. CDR3 sequence reads: CASSPTAGGGYEQYF. In DNA form, the CDR3 reads TGCGCCAGCAGCCCCACAGCGGGGGGCGGCTACGAGCAGTACTTC.